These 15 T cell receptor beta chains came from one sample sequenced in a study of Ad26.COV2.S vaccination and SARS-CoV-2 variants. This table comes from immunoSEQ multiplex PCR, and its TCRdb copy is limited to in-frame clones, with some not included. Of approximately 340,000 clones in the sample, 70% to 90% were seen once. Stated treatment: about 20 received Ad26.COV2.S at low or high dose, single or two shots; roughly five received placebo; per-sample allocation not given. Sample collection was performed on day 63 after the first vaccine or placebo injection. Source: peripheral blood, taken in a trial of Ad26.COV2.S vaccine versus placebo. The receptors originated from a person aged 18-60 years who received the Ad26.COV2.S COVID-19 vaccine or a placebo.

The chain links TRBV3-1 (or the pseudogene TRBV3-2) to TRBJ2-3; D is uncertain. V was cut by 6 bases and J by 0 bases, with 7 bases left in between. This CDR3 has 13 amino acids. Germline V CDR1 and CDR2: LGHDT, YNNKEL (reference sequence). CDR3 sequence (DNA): TGTGCCAGCAGACCAGCAAGCACAGATACGCAGTATTTT. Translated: CASRPASTDTQYF.

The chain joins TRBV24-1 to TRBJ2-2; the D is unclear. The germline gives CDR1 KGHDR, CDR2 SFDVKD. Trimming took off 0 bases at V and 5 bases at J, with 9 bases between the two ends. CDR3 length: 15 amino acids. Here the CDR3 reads CATSDLQTPTGELFF. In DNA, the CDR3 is TGTGCCACCAGTGATTTGCAAACCCCGACCGGGGAGCTGTTTTTT.

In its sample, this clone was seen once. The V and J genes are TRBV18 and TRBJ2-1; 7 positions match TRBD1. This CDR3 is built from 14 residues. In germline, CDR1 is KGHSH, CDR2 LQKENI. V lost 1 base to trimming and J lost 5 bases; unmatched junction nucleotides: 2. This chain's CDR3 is CASSPLTGDNEQFF. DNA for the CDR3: TGTGCCAGCTCACCACTTACAGGGGACAATGAGCAGTTCTTC.

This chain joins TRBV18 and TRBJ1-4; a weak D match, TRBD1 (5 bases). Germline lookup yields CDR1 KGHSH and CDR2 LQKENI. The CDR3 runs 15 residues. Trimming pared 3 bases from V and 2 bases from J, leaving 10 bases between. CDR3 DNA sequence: TGTGCCAGCTCACCGTCTTGGGGGACTAATGAAAAACTGTTTTTT. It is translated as CASSPSWGTNEKLFF.

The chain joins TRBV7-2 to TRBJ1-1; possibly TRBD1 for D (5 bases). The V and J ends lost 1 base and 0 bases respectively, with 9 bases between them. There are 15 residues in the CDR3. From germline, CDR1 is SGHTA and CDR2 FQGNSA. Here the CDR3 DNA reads TGTGCCAGCAGCTTAGAGGGGTACATGAACACTGAAGCTTTCTTT. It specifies CASSLEGYMNTEAFF.

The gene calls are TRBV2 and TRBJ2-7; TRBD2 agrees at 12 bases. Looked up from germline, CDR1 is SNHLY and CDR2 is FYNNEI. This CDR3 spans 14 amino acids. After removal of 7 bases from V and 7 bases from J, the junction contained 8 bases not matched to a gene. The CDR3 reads CASNPTSGGWEQYF. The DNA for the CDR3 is TGTGCCAGCAACCCGACTAGCGGGGGTTGGGAGCAGTACTTC.

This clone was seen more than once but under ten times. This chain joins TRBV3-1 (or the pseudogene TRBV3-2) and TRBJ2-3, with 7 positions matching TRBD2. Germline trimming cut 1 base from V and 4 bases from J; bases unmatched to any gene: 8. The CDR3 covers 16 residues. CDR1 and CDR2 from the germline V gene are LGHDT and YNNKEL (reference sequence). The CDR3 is CASSQVGGRIADTQYF. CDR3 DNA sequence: TGTGCCAGCAGCCAAGTTGGCGGGAGAATCGCAGATACGCAGTATTTT.

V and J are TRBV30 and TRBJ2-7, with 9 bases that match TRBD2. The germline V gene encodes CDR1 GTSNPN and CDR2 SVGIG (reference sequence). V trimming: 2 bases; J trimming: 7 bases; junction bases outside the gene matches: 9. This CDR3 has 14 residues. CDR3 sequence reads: CAWSYGGGAREQYF. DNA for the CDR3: TGTGCCTGGAGTTATGGCGGGGGGGCGAGGGAGCAGTACTTC.

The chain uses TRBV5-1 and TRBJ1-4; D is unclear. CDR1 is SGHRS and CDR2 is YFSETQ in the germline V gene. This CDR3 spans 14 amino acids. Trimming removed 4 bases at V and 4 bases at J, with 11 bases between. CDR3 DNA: TGCGCCAGCAGCCCCCGTCAGCTTAATGAAAAACTGTTTTTT. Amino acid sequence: CASSPRQLNEKLFF.

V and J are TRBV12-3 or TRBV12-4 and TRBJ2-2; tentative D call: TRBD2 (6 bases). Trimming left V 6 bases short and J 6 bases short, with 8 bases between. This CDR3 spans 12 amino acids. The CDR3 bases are TGTGCCAGCAGGGACTATCCCGGGGAGCTGTTTTTT. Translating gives CASRDYPGELFF.

The CDR3 bases are TGTGCCAGCTCCCAAACCCCGGGACTAGACCCCTCGTTCTACTACAATGAGCAGTTCTTC. The encoded protein is CASSQTPGLDPSFYYNEQFF. J is TRBJ2-1 and V is TRBV18, with TRBD2 matching 8 bases. Germline trimming cut 6 bases from V and 3 bases from J; bases unmatched to any gene: 22. Germline CDR1 is KGHSH and CDR2 is LQKENI. This CDR3 has 20 residues. The whole variable domain, filled in from reference TRBV18 and TRBJ2-1, reads NAGVMQNPRHLVRRRGQEARLRCSPMKGHSHVYWYRQLPEEGLKFMVYLQKENIIDESGMPKERFSAEFPKEGPSILRIQQVVRGDSAAYFCASSQTPGLDPSFYYNEQFFGPGTRLTVL.

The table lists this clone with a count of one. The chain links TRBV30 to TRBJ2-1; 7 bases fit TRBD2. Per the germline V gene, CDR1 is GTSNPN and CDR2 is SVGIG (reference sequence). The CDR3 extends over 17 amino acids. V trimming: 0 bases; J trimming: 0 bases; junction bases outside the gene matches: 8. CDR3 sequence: CAWSVIRGRGSYNEQFF. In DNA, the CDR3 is TGTGCCTGGAGTGTGATACGCGGGAGAGGCTCCTACAATGAGCAGTTCTTC.

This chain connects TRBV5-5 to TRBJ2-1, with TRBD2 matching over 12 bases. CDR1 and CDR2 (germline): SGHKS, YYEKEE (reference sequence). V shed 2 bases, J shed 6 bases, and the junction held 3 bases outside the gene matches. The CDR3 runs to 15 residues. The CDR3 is CASSFRTSGANEQFF. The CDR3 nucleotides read TGTGCCAGCAGCTTCCGGACTAGCGGGGCCAATGAGCAGTTCTTC.

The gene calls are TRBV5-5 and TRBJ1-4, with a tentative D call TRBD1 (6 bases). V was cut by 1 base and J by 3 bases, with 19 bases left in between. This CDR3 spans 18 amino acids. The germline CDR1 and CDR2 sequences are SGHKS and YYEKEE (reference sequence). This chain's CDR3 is CASSLPGGDLFSNEKLFF. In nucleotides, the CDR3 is TGTGCCAGCAGCTTGCCCGGGGGCGACCTCTTTTCTAATGAAAAACTGTTTTTT.

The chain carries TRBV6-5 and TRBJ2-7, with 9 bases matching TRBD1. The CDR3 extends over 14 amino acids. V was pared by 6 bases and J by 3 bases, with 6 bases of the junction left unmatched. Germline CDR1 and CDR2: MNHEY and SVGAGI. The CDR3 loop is CASSRDRDYYEQYF. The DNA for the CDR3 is TGTGCCAGCAGCCGGGACAGGGACTACTACGAGCAGTACTTC.